This T cell receptor (beta chain) originates from a study of identical twins. Concerning this clonotype: No antigen is known for it.

The CDR3 sequence is 14 residues long. V was shortened by 3 bases and J by 7 bases, with 16 bases between the two germline ends. Germline lookup yields CDR1 WNHNN and CDR2 SYGVQD (reference sequence). All donors were healthy Caucasians. Study-wide findings and caveats: Twins shared beta out-of-frame sequences in excess, but this excess was weaker. Compared with models, monozygotic twins showed more out-of-frame TCR alpha sharing.

TCRdb fed the 5' RACE reads into MiXCR, producing one record per CDR3 protein. The repertoire has 300,000 to 350,000 distinct CDR3 sequences, 9% to 15% of them found once; the top ten carry just over 7%. These data also featured in a second study, about yellow fever vaccine responses in identical twins. That publication notes: After vaccination, twins' T cell response reportedly seemed partly convergent, partly personalized.

The specimen sequenced was CD8+ T cells sorted from blood. The receptor's source is a woman between 18 and 29 years old in good health. The chain couples TRBV10-1 to TRBJ2-7; tentative D call: TRBD1 (5 bases). The CDR3 here is CASSDDRDYEEQYF. For the CDR3, the DNA is TGCGCCAGCAGTGATGACAGAGATTACGAGGAGCAGTACTTC.